The sequence of this T cell receptor (beta chain) was determined in a study of Tregs in tolerant kidney transplant recipients. Germline-derived CDR1 and CDR2 are MNHEY and SMNVEV (reference sequence). The V and J ends lost 6 bases and 2 bases, in that order; junction bases with no gene match: 9. The CDR3 length is 16 residues. Clones were sequenced by immunoSEQ multiplex PCR, and TCRdb holds only the in-frame ones, with some missing. The sample includes roughly 250,000 clones, 80% to 85% of them seen just once. The V gene is TRBV27, the J gene TRBJ2-2, with TRBD2 matching over 7 bases. Sample: CD4+ T cells from blood. The clonotype comes from a human donor in good health. The CDR3 spells CASRVLGLDNTGELFF. CDR3 bases: TGTGCCAGCAGGGTCTTAGGACTAGATAACACCGGGGAGCTGTTTTTT.